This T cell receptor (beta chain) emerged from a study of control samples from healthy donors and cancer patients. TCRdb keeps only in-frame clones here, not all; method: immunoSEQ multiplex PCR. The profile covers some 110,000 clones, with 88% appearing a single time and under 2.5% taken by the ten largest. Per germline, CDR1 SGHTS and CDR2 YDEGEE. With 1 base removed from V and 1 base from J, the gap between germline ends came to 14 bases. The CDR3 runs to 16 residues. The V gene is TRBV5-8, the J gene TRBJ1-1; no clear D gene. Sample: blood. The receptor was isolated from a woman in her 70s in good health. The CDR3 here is CASSLIRVATNTEAFF. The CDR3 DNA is TGTGCCAGCAGCTTGATCAGAGTAGCTACGAACACTGAAGCTTTCTTT.